This entry is about one T cell receptor beta chain. It lacks a known antigen. Nothing much larger sits one base from this clone, and base qualities are not available. This sample was included in a study of cytomegalovirus exposure and HLA in healthy donors (TCRdb year 2017). Background on the whole study: An earlier analysis of roughly 630 of the donors reported approximately 270 Gb of sequence data and around 110 million unique TCR beta sequences from 190 million or so T cells. About 300 gigabases of sequencing data and approximately 85 million unique TCR sequences were included in an early release covering several hundred HLA-typed donors. Of the 300 to 400 genotyped donors, around 81% fell in the genetic ancestry cluster associated with self-reported Caucasian donors. The study was designed to test whether signatures of past pathogen exposure could be identified by cataloging public T cell receptors. The study profiled the T cell repertoires of hundreds of subjects by immunosequencing and related them to cytomegalovirus serostatus. In addition to the first cohort of hundreds of subjects, a separate validation cohort of 120 different subjects was used. High-throughput TCR immunosequencing, statistical association of individual TCRs with disease status, and machine learning were combined to predict cytomegalovirus infection status. To study patterns of TCR occurrence, a later analysis re-analyzed previously published TCR beta repertoires from under 750 donors and added high-resolution HLA genotyping. Rather than using new phenotypic data, the later analysis identified candidate immune exposures from TCR beta sequences and from how often those sequences occurred across donors. An earlier analysis of approximately 500 of the donors applied high-throughput TCR beta sequencing to assess whether each TCR beta V gene segment acted as functional or pseudogenic. Donor age, sex, ethnicity and CMV serostatus were collected together with the repertoire data. In a later genetic analysis, genome-wide SNP genotypes for about three fifths of the roughly 670 donors were used, and that subset was treated as a discovery cohort. Every discovery cohort repertoire had been produced on one sequencing platform. HLA typing included class I and class II loci at four-digit resolution. Typing coverage varied by locus: roughly 629-640 donors for A, B, C, DRB1 and DQB1; approximately 560 for DQA1; 606 for DPA1; 450 to 480 for DPB1. Because of strong linkage in the cohort, roughly 5 DR-DQ haplotypes were treated as single units for association and clustering. Among 300 to 500 genotyped donors of the cohort, an average of around 250,000 unique TCR beta nucleotide sequences was sequenced per donor, of which about 19% were non-productive. Here is what the overall study found, with its caveats: In vitro tests confirmed that a few of the cytomegalovirus-associated TCR beta chains recognize cytomegalovirus antigens. While some public TCRs were present in many individuals, most TCR sequences turned up only very rarely across donors. Because HLA typing was missing for some donors at each locus, association tests included only the typed subset. Because the 87-base-pair reads could not distinguish some IMGT-functional V segments, including TRBV6-2 and TRBV6-3, those segments were excluded. Around 16 rarely observed V segments, including chromosome 9 orphons, were excluded from the earlier analysis of approximately 500 of the donors because counts were too low. In an earlier analysis of some 640 of the donors, most TCR beta V segments were observed in productive rearrangements about 87% or about 30% of the time, broadly matching IMGT annotations. In this cohort, only TCR beta chains were sequenced, and detectable features were limited by the absence of alpha or paired-chain data. A later analysis associated approximately 17,000 TCR beta sequences with specific HLA alleles at a false discovery rate of 0.05. In a later analysis, HLA-associated TCR beta chains were found to be more clonally expanded and to have lower generation probabilities than equally common non-associated chains. In a later analysis, the rate of TCR association differed among HLA loci, with DRB1 alleles having the most associated TCRs and HLA-C alleles having the fewest. The authors suggested that the approach could potentially be generalized to other disease states and immunological phenotypes. In both the original and validation cohorts, the classifier was reported to diagnose cytomegalovirus status with high specificity and sensitivity. When HLA alleles, especially DR and DQ, strongly co-occurred, TCR associations were difficult to assign to individual alleles. Correlated functional status among segregating V segments might be attributable to linkage disequilibrium, but an unknown experimental factor could not be ruled out. In a later analysis, several top co-occurrence clusters were reported to appear linked to parvovirus B19, influenza, CMV and Epstein-Barr virus. A later analysis found that most CMV-associated TCR beta chains appeared HLA-restricted, with HLA associations seemingly driven largely by CMV exposure. A later genetic analysis associated a missense DCLRE1C variant with V-gene and J-gene trimming of TCR beta chains, and an independent cohort replicated the association. Immune exposure information for the cohort was limited to CMV serostatus. The study gave a list of 150 to 200 TCR beta chains associated with cytomegalovirus. A cluster of highly shared sequence variants was judged likely to be a technical artifact of the sequencing pipeline. The presence/absence analyses assumed that sequencing depth was roughly uniform across donors, and that assumption may not be true. According to a later genetic analysis, donors in an Asian-associated ancestry cluster had fewer N-insertions in productive TCRs than the approximately 630-donor mean. A further reported finding was that TCR beta sequences accurately predicted the HLA-A and HLA-B alleles for most subjects in the first cohort.

In total, approximately 700 healthy bone marrow donors made up the cohort. At the time of sampling, every cohort member was nominally healthy, though immune exposures that went unrecorded were likely present. The donor tested CMV seropositive, placing the donor among the 250 to 350 seropositive members of the cohort. A peripheral blood sample was collected from each donor, and TCR beta sequencing was performed on peripheral blood mononuclear cells. Genomic DNA was extracted from the blood cell samples with the Qiagen DNeasy Blood Extraction Kit. The method behind the library was the immunoSEQ multiplex PCR assay. For the multiplex PCR, a mixture combining 60 forward primers for TCR Vbeta segments and 13 reverse primers for TCR Jbeta segments was used. The CDR3 region of rearranged TCR beta genes was amplified from genomic DNA with a multiplex PCR assay. The Illumina HiSeq System was used to sequence the amplified TCR beta libraries as 87-base-pair reads. The study's own analysis went as follows. A later analysis counted about 80 million unique TCR beta chains across the 670 or so repertoires, and roughly 10 million of these chains were shared by at least two donors. To remove PCR and sequencing errors, raw reads were error-corrected and collapsed into unique sequences using a nearest-neighbor algorithm that merged closely related sequences. To assign V, D and J gene segments, CDR3 sequences were aligned to IMGT reference sequences. For a sequence to be retained, at least a six-nucleotide match to both a V gene segment and a J gene segment was required. Rearrangements were classified as productive when the CDR3 lacked stop codons and remained in frame with V and J, and all other rearrangements were classified as non-productive. CDR3 was defined by IMGT convention, running from the second conserved V-encoded cysteine to the conserved J-encoded phenylalanine. The earlier analysis of 587 of the donors excluded sequences that lacked an unambiguous match to a single V gene segment. An earlier analysis of about 590 of the donors classified V segments as functional when productive rearrangements were above 56.7% and as segregating when the standard deviation between donors was above 5%. A statistical classification framework was developed to diagnose cytomegalovirus status using the catalog of TCR beta chain sequences. A later analysis assigned V and J genes by comparing TCR nucleotide sequences with IMGT/GENE-DB human TR gene sequences. In a later analysis, CDR3 sequences and most-parsimonious VDJ recombination scenarios were assigned using the TCRdist pipeline. In a later analysis, each TCR beta chain was defined by its CDR3 amino acid sequence together with its V-gene family, and reads without a unique V-gene family were excluded. In a later analysis, some 600 highly shared, low-generation-probability nucleotide sequences were removed to address suspected cross-contamination and a sequencing artifact. In a later analysis, a clonal expansion index was calculated for each public chain from normalized within-repertoire ranks of inferred template counts. In a later analysis, generation probabilities were computed using a VDJ recombination model fitted to out-of-frame rearrangements, and the results were checked against IGoR. In a later analysis, hypergeometric tests were used to score TCR-TCR, TCR-HLA and TCR-CMV co-occurrence, with a repertoire-size bias correction applied to TCR pairs. In a later analysis, false discovery rates were estimated by permuting HLA or CMV assignments 20 times. In a later analysis, co-occurring TCRs were grouped using DBSCAN, and TCRdist sequence similarity was added for clustering within HLA-allele-positive subsets. Repertoires with fewer than 30,000 or more than 120,000 public chains were left out of co-occurrence clustering, as were five repertoires with anomalous nucleotide sharing. TCRdb limited this immuneACCESS table to in-frame rearrangements with V and J called. A share of clones is missing; checked studies link under half to unresolved V genes, and the rest is unexplained. D and trimming were read from the DNA, whereas the V and J calls and clone size are those reported in that table. The sample records approximately 200,000 clones, roughly 77% of which are singletons. The top ten constitute 2.5% to 4% of the sample.

Taken from cysteine to phenylalanine, the CDR3 has 13 residues. Of the read, only the CDR3 DNA is kept; its 39 bases are in frame from base 1. Cut back by 6 bases and 7 bases, the V and J ends lie 16 bases apart. CDR1 and CDR2, looked up from the germline V gene, are MDHEN and SYDVKM. Rearrangement joined TRBV28 to TRBJ2-7, and possibly TRBD1, on 6 matching bases. Sequencing was done on a sample of PBMCs. The receptor comes from a woman aged 30 to 39 in good health and CMV-seropositive. The DNA sequence reads TGTGCCAGCAGATCCACAGGGACCGGGGAGCAGTACTTC. It specifies CASRSTGTGEQYF.